This T cell receptor beta chain was sequenced for a study of identical twins. The CDR3 extends over 13 amino acids. With 0 bases removed from V and 6 bases from J, the gap between germline ends came to 7 bases. Germline V gene data show CDR1 as MGHRA and CDR2 as YSYEKL. After template switching added a universal primer site, the resulting cDNA carried unique molecular identifiers. TCRdb ran MiXCR on the 5' RACE reads and lists one entry per CDR3 protein. Found here are 550,000 to 800,000 distinct CDR3 sequences, 7% to 7.5% of them singletons; the top ten hold 1.6%. The same data also went into a second study, on yellow fever vaccine responses in identical twins.

The sequenced material came from PBMCs. The genes are TRBV4-1 and TRBJ2-3; D might be TRBD1 (5 bases). The TCR originated in a woman under 30 in good health. The CDR3, as DNA: TGCGCCAGCAGCCAAGAAGGGGTTGATACGCAGTATTTT. Its protein product is CASSQEGVDTQYF.